This T cell receptor (beta chain) was documented in a study of HIV-infected patients and healthy controls (dated by TCRdb to about 2014). To prepare the library, 5' RACE was applied. TCRdb names Illumina MiSeq as the instrument used. TCRdb cleaned the public reads at Q25 with fastp, built clones with MiXCR and kept in-frame beta chains. CDR3 protein duplicates are merged, each entry listing the most common genes and DNA. Here the sample has around 64,000 distinct CDR3 sequences; 15% to 20% occur a single time. Together, the top ten hold approximately 5% of the sample. Notes on this clonotype: No antigen is known for it. Base qualities are not at hand, and no much larger clone is one base apart.

For CDR1 and CDR2, the germline V gene (reference sequence) lists WNHNN and SYGVQD. The trim is 10 bases for V and 4 bases for J, with a gap of 16 bases between the germline ends. The CDR3 numbers 13 residues from cysteine through phenylalanine. Only CDR3 DNA remains: 39 bases, in frame from the first base. This sequence uses TRBV10-1 and TRBJ1-1; the D region possibly corresponds to TRBD1 (5 bases align). The receptor was isolated from a human donor in good health. Sequencing used CD4+ T cells from blood. The DNA sequence follows: TGCGCCATCCCGGGACCCCCTAGCACTGAAGCTTTCTTT. Translation gives CAIPGPPSTEAFF.